Presented here are 14 T cell receptor beta chains from one specimen sequenced in a study of T-cell reconstitution after alpha-beta-depleted transplantation in children (dated by TCRdb to the mid-2010s). Preparation of the library involved PCR. Sequencing instrument: Illumina HiSeq 2500. TCR libraries were prepared with molecular barcoding, using unique molecular identifiers to normalize TCRbeta repertoire quantification. The public reads were reprocessed in TCRdb via fastp at Q25 and MiXCR, keeping in-frame beta chains. Rows matching on CDR3 protein sequence are summarized as one entry with the most common DNA and genes. The sample table lists under 750,000 distinct CDR3 sequences, 20% to 25% of them with a count of one. The ten largest clonotypes hold roughly 14% of the sample. What this sample's treatment or condition label stands for: allogeneic hematopoietic cell transplantation with graft depleted of TCRalphabeta T cells and CD19 B cells.

The sequencing used PBMCs, mostly from graft donor cells, collected 360 days after TCRalphabeta/CD19-depleted stem cell transplant. These receptors came from a boy under two years old who had a stem cell transplant for acute myeloid leukemia, so the T cells may come from the graft donor.

The chain couples TRBV20-1 to TRBJ1-3, with D uncertain. This CDR3 has 16 amino acids. The germline V gene encodes CDR1 DFQATT and CDR2 SNEGSKA (reference sequence). Trimming took off 0 bases at V and 0 bases at J, with 12 bases between the two ends. CDR3 coding DNA: TGCAGTGCTAGAGATCGTTGGCCACACTCTGGAAACACCATATATTTT. Its protein is CSARDRWPHSGNTIYF.

The chain employs TRBV18 and TRBJ2-2; D gene ambiguous. V lost 2 bases, J lost 3 bases, and 10 bases lay in between. The CDR3 is 15 residues long. Germline V gene lookup returns CDR1 KGHSH and CDR2 LQKENI. Here the CDR3 reads CASSPETQYTGELFF. The CDR3, as DNA: TGTGCCAGCTCACCAGAGACGCAGTACACCGGGGAGCTGTTTTTT.

The genes are TRBV25-1 and TRBJ1-4; D is uncertain. The CDR3 has 15 residues. V shed 4 bases and J shed 3 bases, with 12 bases lying between them. CDR1 is MGHDK, CDR2 SYGVNS, per germline. CDR3 coding DNA: TGTGCCAGCAGTGCAGTGAGGGTACCTAATGAAAAACTGTTTTTT. Its translation: CASSAVRVPNEKLFF.

This clonotype has more than one count but fewer than ten. This chain links TRBV28 with TRBJ1-6; D perhaps matches TRBD1 (6 bases). The CDR3 length is 14 residues. V lost 3 bases and J lost 6, with 9 bases in between. Germline V CDR1 and CDR2: MDHEN, SYDVKM. CDR3: CASSFAGVNSPLHF. The CDR3 DNA is TGTGCCAGCAGTTTCGCAGGGGTTAATTCACCCCTCCACTTT.

The chain joins TRBV12-3 or TRBV12-4 to TRBJ1-2, with 9 bases aligning to TRBD1. The CDR3 loop spans 15 amino acids. The trim removed 3 bases at V and 7 bases at J, leaving 9 bases unmatched. The CDR3 protein is CASSFNGQGLGGYTF. DNA of the CDR3: TGTGCCAGCAGTTTTAACGGACAGGGGTTAGGTGGCTACACCTTC.

This chain links TRBV7-2 with TRBJ2-1; TRBD2 matches 10 bases. The CDR3 loop spans 16 amino acids. CDR1 is SGHTA, CDR2 FQGNSA, per germline. The J segment lost 6 bases and the V segment lost 5 bases, leaving 10 bases of the junction unmatched. The CDR3 DNA follows: TGTGCCAGCAGCCCTAGGTTAGCGGGGGGCCCCAATGAGCAGTTCTTC. Protein: CASSPRLAGGPNEQFF.

V is TRBV25-1 and J is TRBJ2-3; D is unresolved. Per germline, CDR1 MGHDK and CDR2 SYGVNS. The V end was cut by 3 bases, the J end by 7 bases, with 11 bases between. This CDR3 has 13 residues. CDR3 region: CASSESSPHTQYF. In nucleotides, the CDR3 is TGTGCCAGCAGTGAGAGCAGCCCACATACGCAGTATTTT.

This clonotype turned up a few times. V gene TRBV27 combines with J gene TRBJ2-7, with 7 positions matching TRBD2. The CDR3 extends over 16 amino acids. V trimming: 5 bases; J trimming: 5 bases; junction bases outside the gene matches: 15. Germline loops: CDR1 MNHEY, CDR2 SMNVEV (reference sequence). In DNA, the CDR3 is TGTGCCAGCAGTCCCTATCGATCGGGGAGGGTCCACGAGCAGTACTTC. Translated, it gives CASSPYRSGRVHEQYF.

At least ten counts were recorded for this clonotype. CDR3 coding DNA: TGCAGTGTCCCAATGACGGGGGCGGTTAATGAGCAGTTCTTC. Encoded protein: CSVPMTGAVNEQFF. V is TRBV20-1 and J is TRBJ2-1; D tentatively reads TRBD1 or TRBD2 (6 bases each). V lost 7 bases, J lost 7 bases, and 20 bases lay in between. Germline V gene lookup returns CDR1 DFQATT and CDR2 SNEGSKA (reference sequence). The CDR3 spans 14 residues.

The J gene is TRBJ2-3, the V gene TRBV24-1; 9 bases agree with TRBD2. The CDR3 is 17 residues long. Per the germline V gene, CDR1 is KGHDR and CDR2 is SFDVKD. J lost 4 bases, V lost 12 bases, and 19 bases had no gene match. The CDR3 reads CAFASARSSGGPDTQYF. CDR3 nucleotide sequence: TGTGCCTTCGCCTCCGCCAGGTCCAGCGGGGGGCCAGATACGCAGTATTTT.

The chain's CDR3 is CASSPEQGFTGELFF. The CDR3 nucleotides read TGCGCCAGCAGCCCGGAACAGGGATTCACCGGGGAGCTGTTTTTT. This chain links TRBV4-3 with TRBJ2-2, with D perhaps TRBD1 (6 bases). The V gene's germline CDR1 is LGHNA and CDR2 YSLEER. The CDR3 spans 15 residues. Between the trimmed V and J ends, which lost 4 bases and 4 bases, there was a span of 13 bases.

This chain joins TRBV6-2 or TRBV6-3 and TRBJ1-1; TRBD1 matches 7 bases. Losses at the gene ends were 6 bases for V and 3 bases for J; bases not matched to a gene: 10. This CDR3 contains 15 residues. Looked up from germline, CDR1 is MNHEY and CDR2 is SVGEGT. The CDR3 nucleotides are TGTGCCAGCAGGAAGACAGGGATGGCGGACACTGAAGCTTTCTTT. Translating gives CASRKTGMADTEAFF.

This clonotype has at least ten counts. V is TRBV29-1 and J is TRBJ2-3; 8 bases line up with TRBD1. The CDR3 totals 12 residues. CDR1 SQVTM and CDR2 ANQGSEA come from the germline V gene. Trimming removed 7 bases from V and 4 bases from J; junction bases left unmatched: 4. CDR3 residues: CSAEQGADTQYF. In nucleotides, the CDR3 is TGCAGCGCCGAACAGGGGGCAGATACGCAGTATTTT.

The chain joins TRBV7-9 to TRBJ2-3; the D gene could be TRBD1 or TRBD2 (5 bases each). The germline CDR1 and CDR2 sequences are SEHNR and FQNEAQ (reference sequence). This CDR3 comprises 17 residues. Between the trimmed V and J ends, which lost 5 bases and 2 bases, there was a span of 20 bases. CDR3 residues: CASSVRARDHATDTQYF. In nucleotides, the CDR3 is TGTGCCAGCAGCGTTCGAGCCCGGGACCACGCCACAGATACGCAGTATTTT.